This TCR beta chain is from a study of patients and donors after allogeneic stem cell transplantation. This clonotype was seen a handful of times. The V end lost 7 bases, the J end lost 0 bases, and 13 bases lay between the germline ends. The CDR3 loop spans 15 amino acids. The V gene's germline CDR1 is MNHNS and CDR2 SASEGT. TCRdb reprocessed the RT-PCR reads via MiXCR and lists one record per CDR3 protein. The sample records around 240,000 distinct CDR3 sequences, 11% to 15% being singletons. The chain joins TRBV6-1 to TRBJ1-3, with D unclear. The sequence was collected from a human donor who was either an allogeneic HSCT recipient or a stem cell or donor lymphocyte infusion donor (not recorded which). It is not recorded whose cells these are; they may come from a transplant donor. The specimen sequenced was blood, either unsorted or a sorted T cell fraction (not recorded which). The CDR3, as DNA: TGTGCCAGCACGGGTAAAAAACGCTCTGGAAACACCATATATTTT. Its translation: CASTGKKRSGNTIYF.